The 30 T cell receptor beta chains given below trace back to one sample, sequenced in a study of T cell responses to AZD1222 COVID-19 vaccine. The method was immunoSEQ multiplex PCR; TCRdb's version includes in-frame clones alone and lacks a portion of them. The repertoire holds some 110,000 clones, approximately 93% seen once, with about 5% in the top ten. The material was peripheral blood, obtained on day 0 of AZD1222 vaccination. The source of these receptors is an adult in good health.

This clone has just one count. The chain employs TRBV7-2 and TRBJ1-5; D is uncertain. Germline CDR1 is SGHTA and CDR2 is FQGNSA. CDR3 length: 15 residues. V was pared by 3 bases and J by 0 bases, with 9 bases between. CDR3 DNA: TGTGCCAGCAGCTTCCAGGCCGGTAGCAATCAGCCCCAGCATTTT. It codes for CASSFQAGSNQPQHF.

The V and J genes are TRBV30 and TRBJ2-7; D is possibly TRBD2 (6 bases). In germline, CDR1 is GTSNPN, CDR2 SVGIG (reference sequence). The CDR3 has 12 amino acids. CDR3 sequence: CAASAEEYEQYF. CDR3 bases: TGTGCTGCTAGCGCCGAGGAGTACGAGCAGTACTTC.

CDR3: CASSIAGPRLGEQYF. DNA for the CDR3: TGTGCCAGTAGTATAGCAGGGCCTCGGTTGGGCGAGCAGTACTTC. The V and J genes are TRBV19 and TRBJ2-7; possibly TRBD1 for D (5 bases). This CDR3 comprises 15 residues. V was pared by 1 base and J by 6 bases, with 16 bases between. CDR1 LNHDA and CDR2 SQIVND come from the germline V gene (reference sequence).

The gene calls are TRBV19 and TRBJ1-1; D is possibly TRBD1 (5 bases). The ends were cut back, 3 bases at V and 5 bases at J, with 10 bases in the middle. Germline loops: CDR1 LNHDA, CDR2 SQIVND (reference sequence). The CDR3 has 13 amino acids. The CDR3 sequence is CASSMWGGTEAFF. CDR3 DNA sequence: TGTGCCAGTAGTATGTGGGGGGGTACTGAAGCTTTCTTT. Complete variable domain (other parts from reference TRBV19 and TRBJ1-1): DGGITQSPKYLFRKEGQNVTLSCEQNLNHDAMYWYRQDPGQGLRLIYYSQIVNDFQKGDIAEGYSVSREKKESFPLTVTSAQKNPTAFYLCASSMWGGTEAFFGQGTRLTVV.

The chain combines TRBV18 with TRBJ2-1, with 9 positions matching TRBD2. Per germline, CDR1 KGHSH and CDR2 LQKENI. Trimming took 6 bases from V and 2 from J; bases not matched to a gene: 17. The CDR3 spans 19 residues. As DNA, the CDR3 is TGTGCCAGCTCCCCCAGACTAGCGGCCCTGGGAACCACCTACAATGAGCAGTTCTTC. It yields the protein CASSPRLAALGTTYNEQFF. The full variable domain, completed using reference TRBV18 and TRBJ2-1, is NAGVMQNPRHLVRRRGQEARLRCSPMKGHSHVYWYRQLPEEGLKFMVYLQKENIIDESGMPKERFSAEFPKEGPSILRIQQVVRGDSAAYFCASSPRLAALGTTYNEQFFGPGTRLTVL.

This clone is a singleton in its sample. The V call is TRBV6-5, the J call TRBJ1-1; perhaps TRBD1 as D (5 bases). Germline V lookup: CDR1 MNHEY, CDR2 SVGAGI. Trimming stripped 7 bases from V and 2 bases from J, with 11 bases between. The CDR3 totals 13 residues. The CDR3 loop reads CASIQTANTEAFF. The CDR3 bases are TGTGCCAGCATTCAGACAGCTAACACTGAAGCTTTCTTT.

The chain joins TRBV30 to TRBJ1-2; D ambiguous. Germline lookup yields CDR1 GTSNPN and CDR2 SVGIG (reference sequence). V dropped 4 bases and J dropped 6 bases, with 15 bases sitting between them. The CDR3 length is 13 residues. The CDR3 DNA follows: TGTGCCTGGACCAGTGGGCCGGGCGATGGCTACACCTTC. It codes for CAWTSGPGDGYTF. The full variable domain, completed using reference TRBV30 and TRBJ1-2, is SQTIHQWPATLVQPVGSPLSLECTVEGTSNPNLYWYRQAAGRGLQLLFYSVGIGQISSEVPQNLSASRPQDRQFILSSKKLLLSDSGFYLCAWTSGPGDGYTFGSGTRLTVV.

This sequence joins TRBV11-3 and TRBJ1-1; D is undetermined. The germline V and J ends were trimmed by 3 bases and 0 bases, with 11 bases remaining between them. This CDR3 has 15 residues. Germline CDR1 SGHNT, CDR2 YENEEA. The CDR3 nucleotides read TGTGCCAGCAGCTTGAATGGGTACGTGAACACTGAAGCTTTCTTT. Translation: CASSLNGYVNTEAFF.

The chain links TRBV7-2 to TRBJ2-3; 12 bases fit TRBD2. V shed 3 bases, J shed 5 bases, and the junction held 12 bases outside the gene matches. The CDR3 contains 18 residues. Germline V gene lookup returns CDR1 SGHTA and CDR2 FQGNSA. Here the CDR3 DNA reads TGTGCCAGCAGCTTCCTGGCTAGCGGGAGGGGGTCCGAAGATACGCAGTATTTT. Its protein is CASSFLASGRGSEDTQYF.

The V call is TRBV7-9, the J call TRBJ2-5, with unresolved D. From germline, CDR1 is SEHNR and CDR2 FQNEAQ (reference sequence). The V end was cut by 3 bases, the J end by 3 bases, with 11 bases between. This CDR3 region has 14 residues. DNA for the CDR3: TGTGCCAGCAGCTTCCGGCCAATCGAAGAGACCCAGTACTTC. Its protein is CASSFRPIEETQYF.

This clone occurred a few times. CDR3 sequence reads: CASSLFGPGGKAFF. For the CDR3, the DNA is TGTGCCAGCAGCTTATTTGGGCCAGGGGGTAAAGCTTTCTTT. The chain has TRBV7-6 and TRBJ1-1; 7 bases align to TRBD1. This CDR3 spans 14 amino acids. Per the germline V gene, CDR1 is SGHVS and CDR2 is FNYEAQ. With 2 bases clipped from V and 9 bases from J, the junction kept 9 bases outside the gene matches.

CDR3 DNA: TGTGCCAGCAGTGAAGGGATGCGGGGTCTCGGCAAAAACATTCAGTACTTC. Its protein is CASSEGMRGLGKNIQYF. The rearrangement links TRBV2 to TRBJ2-4, with D possibly matching TRBD2 (6 bases). V was shortened by 1 base and J by 3 bases, with 16 bases between the two germline ends. This CDR3 comprises 17 residues. Germline V lookup: CDR1 SNHLY, CDR2 FYNNEI.

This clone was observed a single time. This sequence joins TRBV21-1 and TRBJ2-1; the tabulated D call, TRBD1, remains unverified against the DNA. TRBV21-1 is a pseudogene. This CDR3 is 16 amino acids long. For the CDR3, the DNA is TGTGCCAGCAGCGAGTGGACAGGGACCTCCTACAATGAGCAGTTCTTC. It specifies CASSEWTGTSYNEQFF.

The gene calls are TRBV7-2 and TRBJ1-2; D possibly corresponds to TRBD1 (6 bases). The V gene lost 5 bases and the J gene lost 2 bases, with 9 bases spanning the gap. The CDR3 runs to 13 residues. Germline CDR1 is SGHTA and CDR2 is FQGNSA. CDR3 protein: CASSLGQNYGYTF. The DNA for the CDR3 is TGTGCCAGCAGCCTCGGACAGAACTATGGCTACACCTTC.

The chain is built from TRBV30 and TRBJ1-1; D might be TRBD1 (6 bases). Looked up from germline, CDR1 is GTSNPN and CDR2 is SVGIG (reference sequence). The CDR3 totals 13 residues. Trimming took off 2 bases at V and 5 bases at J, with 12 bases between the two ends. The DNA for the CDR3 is TGTGCCTGGAGTCTTGGGGGCGCTACTGAAGCTTTCTTT. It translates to CAWSLGGATEAFF.

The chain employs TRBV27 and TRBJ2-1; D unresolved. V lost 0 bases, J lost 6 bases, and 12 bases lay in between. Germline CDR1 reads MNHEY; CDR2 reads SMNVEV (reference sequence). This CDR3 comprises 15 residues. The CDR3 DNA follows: TGTGCCAGCAGTTTATCCGACTCCCTCGGCAATGAGCAGTTCTTC. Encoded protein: CASSLSDSLGNEQFF.

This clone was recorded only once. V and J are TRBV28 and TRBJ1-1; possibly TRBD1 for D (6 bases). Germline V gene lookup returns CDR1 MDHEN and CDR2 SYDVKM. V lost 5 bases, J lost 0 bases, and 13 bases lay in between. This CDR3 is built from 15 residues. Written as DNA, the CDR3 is TGTGCCAGCAGTCCGCCAGGGGCGATGAACACTGAAGCTTTCTTT. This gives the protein CASSPPGAMNTEAFF.

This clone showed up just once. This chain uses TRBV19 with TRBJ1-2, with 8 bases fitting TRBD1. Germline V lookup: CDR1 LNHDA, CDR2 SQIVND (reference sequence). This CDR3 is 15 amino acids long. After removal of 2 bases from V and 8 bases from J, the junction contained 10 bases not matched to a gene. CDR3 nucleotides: TGTGCCAGTAGTATAACATCTTGGACAGGGAGCGGCTACACCTTC. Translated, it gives CASSITSWTGSGYTF.

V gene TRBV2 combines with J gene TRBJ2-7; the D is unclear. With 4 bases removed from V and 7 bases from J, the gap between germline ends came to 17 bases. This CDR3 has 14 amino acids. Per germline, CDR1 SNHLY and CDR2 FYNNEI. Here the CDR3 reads CASSVARTVGEQYF. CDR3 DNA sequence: TGTGCCAGCAGTGTTGCGAGGACGGTAGGGGAGCAGTACTTC. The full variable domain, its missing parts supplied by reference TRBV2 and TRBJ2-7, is EPEVTQTPSHQVTQMGQEVILRCVPISNHLYFYWYRQILGQKVEFLVSFYNNEISEKSEIFDDQFSVERPDGSNFTLKIRSTKLEDSAMYFCASSVARTVGEQYFGPGTRLTVT.

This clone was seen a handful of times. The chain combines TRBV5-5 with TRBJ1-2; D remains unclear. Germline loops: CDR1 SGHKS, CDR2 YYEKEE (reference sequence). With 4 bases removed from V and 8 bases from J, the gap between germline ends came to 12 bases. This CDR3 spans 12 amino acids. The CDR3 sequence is CASSPGQEGYTF. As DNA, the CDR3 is TGTGCCAGCAGCCCTGGTCAGGAGGGCTACACCTTC.

CDR3 in DNA: TGTGCCAGCAGGAGACTAGCGGGAGGTATCGCCTACGAGCAGTACTTC. This gives the protein CASRRLAGGIAYEQYF. The V call is TRBV27, the J call TRBJ2-7; 13 bases fit TRBD2. The V gene end was trimmed by 6 bases and the J gene end by 2 bases; junction bases not matched to a gene: 7. Germline-derived CDR1 and CDR2 are MNHEY and SMNVEV (reference sequence). The CDR3 is 16 residues long.

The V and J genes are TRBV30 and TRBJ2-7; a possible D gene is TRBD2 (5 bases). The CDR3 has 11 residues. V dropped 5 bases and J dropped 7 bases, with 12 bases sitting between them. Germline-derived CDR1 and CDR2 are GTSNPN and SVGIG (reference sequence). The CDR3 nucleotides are TGTGCCTGGTCGTCGGGGATGGAGCAGTACTTC. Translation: CAWSSGMEQYF.

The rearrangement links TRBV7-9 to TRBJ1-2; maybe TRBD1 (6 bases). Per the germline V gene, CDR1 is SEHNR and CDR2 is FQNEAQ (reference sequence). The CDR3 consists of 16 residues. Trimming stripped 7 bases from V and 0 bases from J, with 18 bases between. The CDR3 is CASTPPGATPNYGYTF. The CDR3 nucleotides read TGTGCCAGCACCCCCCCAGGGGCCACACCTAACTATGGCTACACCTTC. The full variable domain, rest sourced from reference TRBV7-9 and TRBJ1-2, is DTGVSQNPRHKITKRGQNVTFRCDPISEHNRLYWYRQTLGQGPEFLTYFQNEAQLEKSRLLSDRFSAERPKGSFSTLEIQRTEQGDSAMYLCASTPPGATPNYGYTFGSGTRLTVV.

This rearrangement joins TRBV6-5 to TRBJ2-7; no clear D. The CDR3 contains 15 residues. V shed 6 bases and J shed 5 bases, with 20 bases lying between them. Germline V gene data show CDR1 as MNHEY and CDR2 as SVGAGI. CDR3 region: CASRPHSARRDEQYF. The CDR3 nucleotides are TGTGCCAGCAGGCCCCATTCGGCCAGGAGAGACGAGCAGTACTTC.

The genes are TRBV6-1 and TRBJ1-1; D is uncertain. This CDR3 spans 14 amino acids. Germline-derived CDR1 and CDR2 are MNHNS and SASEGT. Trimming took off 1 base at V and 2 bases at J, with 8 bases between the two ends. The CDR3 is CASSEEAFNTEAFF. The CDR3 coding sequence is TGTGCCAGCAGTGAAGAGGCATTTAACACTGAAGCTTTCTTT.

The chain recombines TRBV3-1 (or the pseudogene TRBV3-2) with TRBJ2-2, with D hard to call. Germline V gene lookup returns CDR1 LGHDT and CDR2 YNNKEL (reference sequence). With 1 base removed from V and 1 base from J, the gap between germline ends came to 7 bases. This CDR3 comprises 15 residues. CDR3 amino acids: CASSQGLVNTGELFF. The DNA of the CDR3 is TGTGCCAGCAGCCAAGGACTCGTGAACACCGGGGAGCTGTTTTTT.

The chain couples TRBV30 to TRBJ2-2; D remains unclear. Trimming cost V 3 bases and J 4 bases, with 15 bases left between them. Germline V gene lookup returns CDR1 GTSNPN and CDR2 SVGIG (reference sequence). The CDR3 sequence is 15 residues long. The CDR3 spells CAWSPGPGSTGELFF. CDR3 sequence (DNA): TGTGCCTGGAGCCCCGGACCGGGTAGCACCGGGGAGCTGTTTTTT. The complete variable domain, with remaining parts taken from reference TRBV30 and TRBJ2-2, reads SQTIHQWPATLVQPVGSPLSLECTVEGTSNPNLYWYRQAAGRGLQLLFYSVGIGQISSEVPQNLSASRPQDRQFILSSKKLLLSDSGFYLCAWSPGPGSTGELFFGEGSRLTVL.

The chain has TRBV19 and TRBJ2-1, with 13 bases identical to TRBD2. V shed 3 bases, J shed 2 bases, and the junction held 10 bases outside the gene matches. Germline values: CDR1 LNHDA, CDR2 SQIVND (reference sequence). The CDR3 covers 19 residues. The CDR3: CASSITPQTSGRAYNEQFF. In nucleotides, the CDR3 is TGTGCCAGTAGTATTACCCCTCAAACTAGCGGGAGGGCCTACAATGAGCAGTTCTTC.

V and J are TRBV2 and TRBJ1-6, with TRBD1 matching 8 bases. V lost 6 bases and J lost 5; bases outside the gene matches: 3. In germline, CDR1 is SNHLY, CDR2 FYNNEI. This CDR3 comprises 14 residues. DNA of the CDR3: TGTGCCAGCAGCAAGGACAGGGATAATTCACCCCTCCACTTT. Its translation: CASSKDRDNSPLHF.

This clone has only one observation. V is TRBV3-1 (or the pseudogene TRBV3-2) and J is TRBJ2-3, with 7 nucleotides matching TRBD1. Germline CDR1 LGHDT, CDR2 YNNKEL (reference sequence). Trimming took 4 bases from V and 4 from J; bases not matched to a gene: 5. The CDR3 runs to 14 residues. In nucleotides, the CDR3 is TGTGCCAGCAGCCCAACTGGGACAGCAGATACGCAGTATTTT. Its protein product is CASSPTGTADTQYF.